A selection of T cell receptor beta chains follows, all from one sample in a study of T cell repertoires in urothelial bladder cancer. Clones were sequenced by immunoSEQ multiplex PCR, and TCRdb holds only the in-frame ones, with some missing. In the table there are under 15,000 clones, 66% of which are singletons. The sequencing sample was made of tumor-infiltrating cells from bladder cancer. All receptors derive from a human donor with urothelial carcinoma. CDR3s include the opening cysteine and the closing phenylalanine or tryptophan. The order of the fields is D gene, CDR3 length, J gene, clone size, V gene, CDR3 DNA, CDR3 protein. A D gene is named only where the DNA matches it firmly. Clone size is shown for a subset of rows, as once, few, many or a class of expanded clone.

TRBD1 15 TRBJ1-2 - TRBV5-6 TGTGCCAGCAGCTGGGGGGACAGCCCAAACTATGGCTACACCTTC CASSWGDSPNYGYTF
TRBD1 18 TRBJ1-2 - TRBV5-1 TGCGCCAGCAGCTTGGCCACACCCGGGACAGGCCGTAACTATGGCTACACCTTC CASSLATPGTGRNYGYTF
TRBD1 16 TRBJ2-3 - TRBV4-3 TGCGCCAGCAGCCAATCCCCGACAGGGGGCACAGATACGCAGTATTTT CASSQSPTGGTDTQYF
- 15 TRBJ1-6 once TRBV9 TGTGCCAGCAGCGTAGGGCAGACCTATAATTCACCCCTCCACTTT CASSVGQTYNSPLHF
- 13 TRBJ2-1 - TRBV5-8 TGTGCCAGCAGCTCCCGGGGGGCAATGGGGCAGTTCTTC CASSSRGAMGQFF
- 15 TRBJ2-5 - TRBV7-8 TGTGCCAGCAGCTTATTGGGGCTACAGGGAGAGACCCAGTACTTC CASSLLGLQGETQYF
TRBD1 15 TRBJ1-2 - TRBV19 TGTGCCAGTAGTATAGACGTGGACAGGGGAGGAGGCTACACCTTC CASSIDVDRGGGYTF
- 15 TRBJ2-3 - TRBV7-2 TGTGCCAGCAGCCCCGGGGTAGTAGGGACGGATACGCAGTATTTT CASSPGVVGTDTQYF
- 13 TRBJ2-7 - TRBV9 TGTGCCAGCAGCGTAGTCTTGGGAGGCGAGCAGTACTTC CASSVVLGGEQYF
- 13 TRBJ1-5 - TRBV27 TGTGCCAGCAGCTCTAGACCCGATCAGCCCCAGCATTTT CASSSRPDQPQHF
- 14 TRBJ2-5 - TRBV4-2 TGTGCCAGCAGCCAAGAACAACAGGGAAATCCCCAGTACTTC CASSQEQQGNPQYF
TRBD2 17 TRBJ2-3 - TRBV5-1 TGCGCCAGCAGCTGGGGCGACTCTAGCGGGGGCACAGATACGCAGTATTTT CASSWGDSSGGTDTQYF
- 13 TRBJ1-1 few TRBV9 TGTGCCAGCAGCGTAGCAGGGAACACTGAAGCTTTCTTT CASSVAGNTEAFF
- 13 TRBJ2-1 - TRBV29-1 TGCAGCGTTGCAATTAGACTTGACAATGAGCAGTTCTTC CSVAIRLDNEQFF
TRBD2 17 TRBJ2-7 - TRBV27 TGTGCCAGCAGTTTACATGGGCGGGGGTCCCTCCCGCTCGAGCAGTACTTC CASSLHGRGSLPLEQYF
- 15 TRBJ1-2 few TRBV5-4 TGTGCCAGCAGCCCGACCCCCGCCAGGGTGGATGGCTACACCTTC CASSPTPARVDGYTF
- 16 TRBJ2-5 - TRBV15 TGTGCCACCAGCCTCCCCCTGGGCAGGGGAAAAGAGCCCCAGTACTTC CATSLPLGRGKEPQYF
- 15 TRBJ2-5 - TRBV2 TGTGCCAGCAGTGAAGTGGGGACGGTAAGGGAGACCCAGTACTTC CASSEVGTVRETQYF
- 14 TRBJ1-6 - TRBV18 TGTGCCAGCTCACCACCGGCAGCAAATTCACCCCTCCACTTT CASSPPAANSPLHF
- 12 TRBJ2-5 once TRBV10-2 TGCGCCAGCAGTGAGTCGGGGGAGACCCAGTACTTC CASSESGETQYF
- 13 TRBJ2-1 - TRBV7-3 TGTGCCAGCAGCTCAGTCCTTTACAATGAGCAGTTCTTC CASSSVLYNEQFF
TRBD1 14 TRBJ1-5 once TRBV2 TGTGCCAGCAGAAGGACAGGTAGCAATCAGCCCCAGCATTTT CASRRTGSNQPQHF
- 15 TRBJ2-3 - TRBV7-2 TGTGCCAGCAGCTTAGGACTAGGGGGCTCAGATACGCAGTATTTT CASSLGLGGSDTQYF
- 16 TRBJ2-3 - TRBV5-1 TGCGCCAGCAGCTTGAGGGACCGCGCCAGCACAGATACGCAGTATTTT CASSLRDRASTDTQYF
- 14 TRBJ2-5 - TRBV11-1 TGTGCCAGCAGCTTAGTAGGTGGGGGGGCGACCCAGTACTTC CASSLVGGGATQYF
TRBD2 18 TRBJ2-2 - TRBV5-5 TGTGCCAGCAGCTTAAGACTTTTAGCGGGGGCGAACACCGGGGAGCTGTTTTTT CASSLRLLAGANTGELFF
- 14 TRBJ2-3 few TRBV2 TGTGCCAGCAGAGGTAGAGCAAGCACAGATACGCAGTATTTT CASRGRASTDTQYF
- 15 TRBJ1-1 - TRBV5-6 TGTGCCAGCAGCTCGACTGACAGCTTTAACACTGAAGCTTTCTTT CASSSTDSFNTEAFF
TRBD1 15 TRBJ2-2 - TRBV27 TGTGCCAGCAGTGGGGGGACAGGGCGAATCGGGGAGCTGTTTTTT CASSGGTGRIGELFF
- 14 TRBJ1-2 once TRBV5-1 TGCGCCAGCAGCTCGCTAACAGGGAACTATGGCTACACCTTC CASSSLTGNYGYTF
TRBD1 14 TRBJ1-6 - TRBV2 TGTGCCAGCAGACCGGGACAGGTCCCCTCACCCCTCCACTTT CASRPGQVPSPLHF
- 19 TRBJ1-2 - TRBV18 TGTGCCAGCTCACCGGGAATGCAGGGCCGGATTCAAGCTAACTATGGCTACACCTTC CASSPGMQGRIQANYGYTF
- 16 TRBJ2-1 - TRBV4-3 TGCGCCAGCAGCCAATTTAGCGGAGGCTCCTACAATGAGCAGTTCTTC CASSQFSGGSYNEQFF
TRBD2 18 TRBJ2-5 - TRBV7-8 TGTGCCAGCAGCGCCCAGGGACTAGCGGGGGGGCAGGGAGAGACCCAGTACTTC CASSAQGLAGGQGETQYF